This TCR beta chain was recorded in a study of PD-1 blockade in classical Hodgkin lymphoma (TCRdb year 2020). About the investigation overall: Nivolumab dosing was 3 mg/kg intravenously every 2 weeks, continuing until either disease progression or unacceptable toxicity. The study used TCR beta sequencing and CyTOF to define a peripheral blood immune signature of response to PD-1 blockade in classical Hodgkin lymphoma. General study outcomes and caveats: By C4D1, a significant rise was seen in CD4+ TCR diversity but not in CD8+ TCR diversity (p=0.0027 vs p=0.16), and the rise was most apparent among complete responders (p=0.02). Newly diagnosed patients were reported to have lower baseline TCR diversity than healthy donors, and relapsed/refractory patients were reported to have lower baseline TCR diversity still. Lower diversity was observed in patients in whom nivolumab was started less than 1 year after ASCT, and these patients were excluded from later analyses so that confounding by immune reconstitution would be avoided. Baseline diversity similar to that of newly diagnosed patients was observed in trial patients achieving complete response, whereas significantly lower diversity was observed in partial responders and progressors. The study was restricted to a single clinical trial cohort, and the causes of repertoire differences, possibly disease activity or prior therapy, were left undefined.

The time point tag for this specimen amounts to: cycle 2 day 1 (C2D1) of nivolumab. Every trial patient had relapsed after autologous stem cell transplantation, and cohorts A, B and C differed in prior brentuximab vedotin exposure. The trial cohort included 55 to 60 patients with relapsed/refractory classical Hodgkin lymphoma, and each patient had a best overall response of complete response, partial response or progressive disease. Trial patients were treated with single-agent nivolumab in the multi-cohort phase II CheckMate 205 trial. An independent review committee assessed best overall response by applying the 2007 International Working Group response criteria. Trial PBMCs were obtained immediately prior to nivolumab initiation (C1D1) and on therapy at cycle 2 day 1 and cycle 4 day 1. Peripheral blood was collected in 8 mL Vacutainer Cell Preparation Tubes, from which PBMCs were isolated by centrifugation and then cryopreserved.

The germline V gene (reference sequence) gives CDR1 as LNHDA and CDR2 as SQIVND. Including cysteine and phenylalanine, the CDR3 has 13 amino acids. The entry retains the CDR3 DNA only, 39 bases that are in frame from base 1. V lost 6 bases and J lost 4 bases, and the count of bases not matched to a germline gene is 3. Genomic DNA was isolated using the Qiagen DNeasy kit from unsorted PBMCs as well as from negatively selected CD4+ and CD8+ fractions. TCR beta CDR3 regions were subjected to amplification by immunoSEQ multiplex PCR with primers that anneal to V and J segments. A synthetic immune receptor repertoire was used to minimize amplification bias, and any remaining bias was removed computationally after sequencing. Per the source publication's procedure: Repertoire diversity was quantified as the Shannon entropy index using custom Python scripts. The unsorted, CD4+ and CD8+ repertoires were each analyzed separately, with the exception of combined analyses, where CD4+ and CD8+ sequences were merged in silico. Clonal expansion was defined as at least a 2-fold frequency increase after treatment relative to C1D1, with a pseudocount of 0.5 for undetected baseline clones. Singleton clones were defined as clones with 0 or 1 copy at C1D1, and non-singleton clones were defined as clones with 2 or more copies. Clones expanded in unsorted samples were labelled as CD4+, CD8+ or unknown by matching protein sequences in sorted samples from the same patient. Diversity changes from C1D1 to C4D1 were tested in paired samples using Wilcoxon tests. TCRdb took this table from immuneACCESS and kept in-frame rearrangements with V and J called. Such tables lack part of the clones; where checked against another copy, unresolved V genes explain under half of the gap, and the rest is unexplained. The V and J calls and clone size come from that table; D and trimming were worked out from the DNA. The sample table contains around 100,000 clones; only one count was recorded for around 89% of them. The ten biggest clones cover about 6.1% of the sample.

This clone was counted a few times. Which antigen it targets is not known. No much larger clone exists at a distance of one base, and base qualities are not known. The source of this sequence is a human donor with classical Hodgkin lymphoma. Recombination connected TRBV19 to TRBJ1-1; 9 of the junction bases match TRBD1. This material consisted of peripheral blood mononuclear cells (PBMCs), taken before the second cycle of nivolumab. The CDR3 region reads CASRTGGSTEAFF. The nucleotide sequence reads TGTGCCAGTAGAACAGGGGGCAGCACTGAAGCTTTCTTT. Reference TRBV19 and TRBJ1-1 genes cover what lies past the CDR3, so the full variable domain is DGGITQSPKYLFRKEGQNVTLSCEQNLNHDAMYWYRQDPGQGLRLIYYSQIVNDFQKGDIAEGYSVSREKKESFPLTVTSAQKNPTAFYLCASRTGGSTEAFFGQGTRLTVV.